This T cell receptor beta chain was documented in a study of shared clonotypes between healthy human individuals. Study as a whole: Contributing individuals were two females and three males aged 18 to 49.

The table came from immunoSEQ multiplex PCR; TCRdb's copy has only in-frame clones and leaves some out. The sample consists of fewer than 600,000 clones, around 81% of them appearing once. Each of the donors was a healthy adult who was HIV-negative and had not had a recent acute infection or vaccination. CDR3 length: 16 amino acids. Germline-derived CDR1 and CDR2 are SQVTM and ANQGSEA. V gave up 8 bases and J gave up 3 bases; unmatched junction bases: 13. This clone was seen a single time. This receptor was taken from a woman aged 40 to 50 in good health. Some clones in this sample may be carry-over from other donors' samples. The chain combines TRBV29-1 with TRBJ2-6; 7 nucleotides agree with TRBD1. Sequenced material: PBMCs. The CDR3: CSPQGIGVHGANVLTF. CDR3 nucleotide sequence: TGCAGCCCACAGGGGATAGGAGTACATGGGGCCAACGTCCTGACTTTC.